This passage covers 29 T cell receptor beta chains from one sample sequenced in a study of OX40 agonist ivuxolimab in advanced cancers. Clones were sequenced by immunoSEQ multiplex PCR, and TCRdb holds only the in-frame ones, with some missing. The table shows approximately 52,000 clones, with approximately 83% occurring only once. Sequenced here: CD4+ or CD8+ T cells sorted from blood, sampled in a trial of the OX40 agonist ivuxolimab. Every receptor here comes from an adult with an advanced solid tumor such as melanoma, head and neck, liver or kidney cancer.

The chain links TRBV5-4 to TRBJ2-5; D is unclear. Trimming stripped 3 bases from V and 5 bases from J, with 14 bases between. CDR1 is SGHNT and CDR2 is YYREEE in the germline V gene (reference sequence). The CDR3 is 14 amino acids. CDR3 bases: TGTGCCAGCAGCTCCGCTCGCCTCAGGGAGACCCAGTACTTC. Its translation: CASSSARLRETQYF. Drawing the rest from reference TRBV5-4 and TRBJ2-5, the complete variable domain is ETGVTQSPTHLIKTRGQQVTLRCSSQSGHNTVSWYQQALGQGPQFIFQYYREEENGRGNFPPRFSGLQFPNYSSELNVNALELDDSALYLCASSSARLRETQYFGPGTRLLVL.

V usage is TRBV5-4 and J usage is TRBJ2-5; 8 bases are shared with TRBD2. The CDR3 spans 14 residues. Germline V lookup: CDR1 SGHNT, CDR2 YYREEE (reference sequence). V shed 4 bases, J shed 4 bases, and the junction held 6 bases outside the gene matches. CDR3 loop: CASSRGGQGETQYF. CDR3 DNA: TGTGCCAGCAGCCGGGGGGGCCAGGGAGAGACCCAGTACTTC.

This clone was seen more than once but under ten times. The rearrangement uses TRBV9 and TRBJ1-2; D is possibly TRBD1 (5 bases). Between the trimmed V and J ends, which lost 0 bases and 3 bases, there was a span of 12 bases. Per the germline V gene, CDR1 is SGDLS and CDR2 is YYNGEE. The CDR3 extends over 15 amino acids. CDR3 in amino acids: CASSVGIRVDYGYTF. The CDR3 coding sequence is TGTGCCAGCAGCGTAGGGATCAGGGTTGACTATGGCTACACCTTC.

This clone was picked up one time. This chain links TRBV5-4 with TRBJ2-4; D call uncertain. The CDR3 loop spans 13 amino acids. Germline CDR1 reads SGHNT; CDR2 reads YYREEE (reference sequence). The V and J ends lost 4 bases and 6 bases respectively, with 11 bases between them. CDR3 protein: CASSLHSSNIQYF. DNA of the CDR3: TGTGCCAGCAGCCTCCATTCCTCAAACATTCAGTACTTC. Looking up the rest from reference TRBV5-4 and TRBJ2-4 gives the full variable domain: ETGVTQSPTHLIKTRGQQVTLRCSSQSGHNTVSWYQQALGQGPQFIFQYYREEENGRGNFPPRFSGLQFPNYSSELNVNALELDDSALYLCASSLHSSNIQYFGAGTRLSVL.

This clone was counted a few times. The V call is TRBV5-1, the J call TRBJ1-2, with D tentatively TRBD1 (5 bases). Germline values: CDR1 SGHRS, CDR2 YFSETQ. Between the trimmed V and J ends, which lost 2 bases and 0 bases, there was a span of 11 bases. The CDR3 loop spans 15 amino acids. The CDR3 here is CASSFMGLSNYGYTF. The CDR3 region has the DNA TGCGCCAGCAGCTTTATGGGGCTCTCTAACTATGGCTACACCTTC.

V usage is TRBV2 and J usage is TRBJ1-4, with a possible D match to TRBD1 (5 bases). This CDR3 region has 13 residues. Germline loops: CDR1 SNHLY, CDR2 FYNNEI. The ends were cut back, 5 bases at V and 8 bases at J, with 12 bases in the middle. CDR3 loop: CASSLGAEEKLFF. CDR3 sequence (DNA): TGTGCCAGCAGTCTTGGGGCGGAGGAAAAACTGTTTTTT.

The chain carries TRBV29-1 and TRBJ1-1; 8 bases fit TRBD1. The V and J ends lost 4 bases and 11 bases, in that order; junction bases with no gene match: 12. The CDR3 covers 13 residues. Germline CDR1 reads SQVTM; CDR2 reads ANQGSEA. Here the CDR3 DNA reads TGCAGCGTTGGGGTCGGACAGGGATTTATGGCTTTCTTT. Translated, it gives CSVGVGQGFMAFF.

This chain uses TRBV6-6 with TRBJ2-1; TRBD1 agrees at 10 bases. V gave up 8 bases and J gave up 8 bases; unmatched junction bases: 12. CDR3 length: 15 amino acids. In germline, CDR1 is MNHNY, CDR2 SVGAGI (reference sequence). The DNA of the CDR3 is TGTGCCAGCGGGCAGAGGGACAGGGGCACCGATGAGCAGTTCTTC. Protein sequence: CASGQRDRGTDEQFF.

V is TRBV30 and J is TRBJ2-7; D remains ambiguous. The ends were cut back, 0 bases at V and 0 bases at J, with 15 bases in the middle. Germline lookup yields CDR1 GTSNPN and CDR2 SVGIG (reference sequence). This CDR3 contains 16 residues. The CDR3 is CAWSVRRVWSSYEQYF. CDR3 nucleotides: TGTGCCTGGAGTGTACGGCGCGTCTGGAGCTCCTACGAGCAGTACTTC.

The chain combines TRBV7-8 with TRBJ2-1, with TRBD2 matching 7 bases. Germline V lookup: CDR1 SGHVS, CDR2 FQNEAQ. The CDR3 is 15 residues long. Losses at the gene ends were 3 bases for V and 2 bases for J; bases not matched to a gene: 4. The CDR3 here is CASSLSRGAYNEQFF. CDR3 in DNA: TGTGCCAGCAGCTTGTCACGGGGGGCCTACAATGAGCAGTTCTTC.

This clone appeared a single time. CDR3 DNA: TGTGCCAGCAGACATGGGGATAATACGCAGTATTTT. Its protein is CASRHGDNTQYF. The rearrangement links TRBV7-8 to TRBJ2-3; D unresolved. V shed 6 bases and J shed 7 bases, with 11 bases lying between them. CDR3 length: 12 residues. Looked up from germline, CDR1 is SGHVS and CDR2 is FQNEAQ.

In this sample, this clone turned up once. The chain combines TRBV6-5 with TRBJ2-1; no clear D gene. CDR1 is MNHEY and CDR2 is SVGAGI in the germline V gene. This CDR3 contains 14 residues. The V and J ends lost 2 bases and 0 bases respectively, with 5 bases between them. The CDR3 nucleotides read TGTGCCAGCAGTTACCGGTTCTCCTACAATGAGCAGTTCTTC. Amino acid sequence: CASSYRFSYNEQFF.

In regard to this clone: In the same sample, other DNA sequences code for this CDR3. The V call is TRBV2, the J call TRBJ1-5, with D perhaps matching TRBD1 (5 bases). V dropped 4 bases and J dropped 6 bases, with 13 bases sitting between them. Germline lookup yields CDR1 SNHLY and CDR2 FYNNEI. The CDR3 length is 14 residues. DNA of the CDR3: TGTGCCAGCAGTGGATCGAGGGGCAGTCAGCCCCAGCATTTT. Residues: CASSGSRGSQPQHF. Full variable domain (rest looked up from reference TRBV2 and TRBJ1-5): EPEVTQTPSHQVTQMGQEVILRCVPISNHLYFYWYRQILGQKVEFLVSFYNNEISEKSEIFDDQFSVERPDGSNFTLKIRSTKLEDSAMYFCASSGSRGSQPQHFGDGTRLSIL.

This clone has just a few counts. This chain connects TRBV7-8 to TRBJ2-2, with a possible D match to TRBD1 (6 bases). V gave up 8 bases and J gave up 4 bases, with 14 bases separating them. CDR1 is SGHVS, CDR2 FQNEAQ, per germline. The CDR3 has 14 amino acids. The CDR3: CASPGQNFTGELFF. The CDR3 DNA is TGTGCCAGCCCCGGACAGAATTTCACCGGGGAGCTGTTTTTT.

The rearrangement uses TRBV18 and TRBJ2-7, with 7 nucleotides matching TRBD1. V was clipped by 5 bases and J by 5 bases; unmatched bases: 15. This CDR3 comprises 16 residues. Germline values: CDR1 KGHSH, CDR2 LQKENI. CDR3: CASSEQGFRFRHEQYF. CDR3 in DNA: TGTGCCAGCTCAGAACAGGGGTTCCGGTTTAGACACGAGCAGTACTTC.

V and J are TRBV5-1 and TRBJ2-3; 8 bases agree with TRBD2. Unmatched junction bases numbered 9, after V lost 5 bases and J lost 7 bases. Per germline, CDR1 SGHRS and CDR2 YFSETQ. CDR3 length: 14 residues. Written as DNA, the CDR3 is TGCGCCAGCAGTCGGACGGGGGGGCAAAATACGCAGTATTTT. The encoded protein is CASSRTGGQNTQYF.

CDR3 in DNA: TGTGCCAGCAGCCAATTTAAGGAGGCGACTAATGAAAAACTGTTTTTT. As protein: CASSQFKEATNEKLFF. This chain uses TRBV14 with TRBJ1-4; D not resolved. This CDR3 region has 16 residues. The V end lost 2 bases, the J end lost 2 bases, and 12 bases lay between the germline ends. Looked up from germline, CDR1 is SGHDN and CDR2 is FVKESK.

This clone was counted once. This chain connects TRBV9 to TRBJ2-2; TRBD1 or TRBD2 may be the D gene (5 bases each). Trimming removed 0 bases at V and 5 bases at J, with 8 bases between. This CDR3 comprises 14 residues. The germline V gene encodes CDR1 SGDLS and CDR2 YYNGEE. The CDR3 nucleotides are TGTGCCAGCAGCGTAGTTGGGGGAACCGGGGAGCTGTTTTTT. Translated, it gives CASSVVGGTGELFF.

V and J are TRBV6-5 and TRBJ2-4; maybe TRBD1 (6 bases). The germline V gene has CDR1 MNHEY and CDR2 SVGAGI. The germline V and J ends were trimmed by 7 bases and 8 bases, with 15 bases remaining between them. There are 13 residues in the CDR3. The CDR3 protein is CASTTGRGYIQYF. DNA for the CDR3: TGTGCCAGCACAACAGGGAGAGGATACATTCAGTACTTC.

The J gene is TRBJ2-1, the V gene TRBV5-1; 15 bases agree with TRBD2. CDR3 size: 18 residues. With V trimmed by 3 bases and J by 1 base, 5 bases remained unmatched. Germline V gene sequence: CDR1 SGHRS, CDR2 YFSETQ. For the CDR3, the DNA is TGCGCCAGCAGCTACGGACTAGCGGGGGGGCTGTCCTACAATGAGCAGTTCTTC. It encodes CASSYGLAGGLSYNEQFF.

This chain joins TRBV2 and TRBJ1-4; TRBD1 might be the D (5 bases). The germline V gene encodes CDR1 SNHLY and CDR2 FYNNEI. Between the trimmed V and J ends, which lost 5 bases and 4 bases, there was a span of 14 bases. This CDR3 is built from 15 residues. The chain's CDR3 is CASSPLGGVNEKLFF. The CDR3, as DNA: TGTGCCAGCAGTCCCCTTGGGGGGGTTAATGAAAAACTGTTTTTT.

The CDR3 DNA follows: TGTGCCAGCAACCGGGGGGCCCAAGAGACCCAGTACTTC. It translates to CASNRGAQETQYF. V is TRBV2 and J is TRBJ2-5, with D maybe TRBD2 (7 bases). Trimming left V 7 bases short and J 1 base short, with 10 bases between. CDR1 is SNHLY and CDR2 is FYNNEI in the germline V gene. This CDR3 region has 13 residues.

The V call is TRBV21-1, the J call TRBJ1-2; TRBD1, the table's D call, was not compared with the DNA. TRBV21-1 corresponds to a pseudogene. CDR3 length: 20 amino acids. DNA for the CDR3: TGTGCCAGCAGCAAAGGGGTGGGCAGGGGGCTCCCAAGTAGGCTCTATGGCTACACCTTC. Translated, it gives CASSKGVGRGLPSRLYGYTF.

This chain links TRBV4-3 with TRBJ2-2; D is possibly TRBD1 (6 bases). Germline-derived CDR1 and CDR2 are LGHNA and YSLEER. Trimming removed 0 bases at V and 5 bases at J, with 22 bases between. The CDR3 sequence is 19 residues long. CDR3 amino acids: CASSQDLLGQRLTTGELFF. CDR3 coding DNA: TGCGCCAGCAGCCAAGACCTATTGGGACAACGGCTAACAACCGGGGAGCTGTTTTTT.

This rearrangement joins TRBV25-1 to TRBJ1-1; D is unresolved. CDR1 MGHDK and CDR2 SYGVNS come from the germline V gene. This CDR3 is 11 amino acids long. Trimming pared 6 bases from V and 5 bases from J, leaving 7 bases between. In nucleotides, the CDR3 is TGTGCCAGCAGGGGGTGGACTGAAGCTTTCTTT. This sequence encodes CASRGWTEAFF. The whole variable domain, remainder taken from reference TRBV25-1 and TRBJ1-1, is EADIYQTPRYLVIGTGKKITLECSQTMGHDKMYWYQQDPGMELHLIHYSYGVNSTEKGDLSSESTVSRIRTEHFPLTLESARPSHTSQYLCASRGWTEAFFGQGTRLTVV.

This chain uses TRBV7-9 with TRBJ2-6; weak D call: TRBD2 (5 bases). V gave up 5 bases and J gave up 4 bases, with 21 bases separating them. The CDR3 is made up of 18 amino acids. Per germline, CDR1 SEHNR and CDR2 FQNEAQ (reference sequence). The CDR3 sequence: CASSNPTGRGAGANVLTF. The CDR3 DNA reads TGTGCCAGCAGCAACCCTACGGGTCGGGGAGCCGGGGCCAACGTCCTGACTTTC.

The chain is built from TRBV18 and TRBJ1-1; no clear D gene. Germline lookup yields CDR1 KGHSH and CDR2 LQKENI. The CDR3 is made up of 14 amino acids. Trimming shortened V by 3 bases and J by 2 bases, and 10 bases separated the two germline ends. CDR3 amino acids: CASSPGRSNTEAFF. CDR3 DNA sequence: TGTGCCAGCTCACCTGGCAGGAGTAACACTGAAGCTTTCTTT. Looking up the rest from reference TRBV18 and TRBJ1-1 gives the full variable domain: NAGVMQNPRHLVRRRGQEARLRCSPMKGHSHVYWYRQLPEEGLKFMVYLQKENIIDESGMPKERFSAEFPKEGPSILRIQQVVRGDSAAYFCASSPGRSNTEAFFGQGTRLTVV.

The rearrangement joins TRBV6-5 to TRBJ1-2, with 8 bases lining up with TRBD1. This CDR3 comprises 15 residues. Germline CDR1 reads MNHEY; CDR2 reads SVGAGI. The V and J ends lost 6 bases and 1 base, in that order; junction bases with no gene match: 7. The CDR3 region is CASSLDRGGNYGYTF. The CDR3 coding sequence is TGTGCCAGCAGCCTAGACAGGGGCGGTAACTATGGCTACACCTTC.

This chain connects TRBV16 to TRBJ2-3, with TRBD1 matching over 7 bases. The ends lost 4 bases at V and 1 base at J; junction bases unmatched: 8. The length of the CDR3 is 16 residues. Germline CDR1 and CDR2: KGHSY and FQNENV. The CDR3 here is CASSPPKRGRTDTQYF. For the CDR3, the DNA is TGTGCCAGCAGCCCCCCAAAGAGGGGGCGCACAGATACGCAGTATTTT.